This passage covers 21 T cell receptor beta chains from one sample sequenced in a study of CD8 T cells in ankylosing spondylitis. From the 5' RACE reads, TCRdb called clonotypes with MiXCR, one entry per CDR3 protein. This table holds approximately 250,000 distinct CDR3 sequences, 8% to 9% found once. Sequencing used blood, either unsorted or a sorted T cell fraction (not recorded which). Every receptor here comes from a female donor with ankylosing spondylitis or in good health (not recorded which).

This clonotype has a count of ten or more. The genes are TRBV20-1 and TRBJ2-3; TRBD2 matches at 10 bases. There are 14 residues in the CDR3. The V segment lost 6 bases and the J segment 2 bases; nucleotides outside the gene matches: 5. The germline CDR1 and CDR2 sequences are DFQATT and SNEGSKA (reference sequence). In nucleotides, the CDR3 is TGCAGTGCCCTAGCGGGAGCCTTCACAGATACGCAGTATTTT. It encodes CSALAGAFTDTQYF.

The sample holds many counts of this clonotype. The V and J genes are TRBV14 and TRBJ2-3; D remains unclear. The germline V gene has CDR1 SGHDN and CDR2 FVKESK. The CDR3 is made up of 14 amino acids. Trimming removed 4 bases from V and 6 bases from J, with 14 bases in between. Written as DNA, the CDR3 is TGTGCCAGCAGCCTAGGACCCGCCGTTGATACGCAGTATTTT. As protein: CASSLGPAVDTQYF.

At least ten counts were recorded for this clonotype. The chain uses TRBV27 and TRBJ2-7; no reliable D call. In germline, CDR1 is MNHEY, CDR2 SMNVEV (reference sequence). This CDR3 comprises 13 residues. V lost 6 bases, J lost 2 bases, and 11 bases lay in between. The CDR3 reads CASSPAVAYEQYF. The CDR3 DNA reads TGTGCCAGCAGCCCCGCAGTGGCCTACGAGCAGTACTTC.

In its sample, this clonotype was seen many times. This rearrangement joins TRBV12-3 or TRBV12-4 to TRBJ1-6; tentative D call: TRBD1 (5 bases). This CDR3 has 15 residues. V was pared by 9 bases and J by 5 bases, with 17 bases between. The DNA for the CDR3 is TGTGCCAGGGACTGCTTGGGGGAGGATAATTCACCCCTCCACTTT. Encoded protein: CARDCLGEDNSPLHF.

This clonotype has only a few counts. V gene TRBV4-3 combines with J gene TRBJ2-1, with D perhaps being TRBD1 or TRBD2 (5 bases each). This CDR3 has 12 amino acids. From germline, CDR1 is LGHNA and CDR2 YSLEER. The V gene lost 8 bases and the J gene lost 8 bases, with 13 bases spanning the gap. The CDR3 spells CASGRLGHEQFF. The CDR3 DNA follows: TGCGCCAGCGGGCGGCTGGGACATGAGCAGTTCTTC.

This clonotype was seen many times. The CDR3 DNA follows: TGTGCCAGCAGCCAATCTCCTGAAGCTTTCTTT. Its translation: CASSQSPEAFF. V and J are TRBV14 and TRBJ1-1, with no clear D. V was trimmed by 2 bases and J by 6 bases, leaving 4 bases between them. CDR1 SGHDN and CDR2 FVKESK come from the germline V gene. This CDR3 has 11 amino acids.

The chain carries TRBV6-2 or TRBV6-3 and TRBJ1-1; D may be TRBD1 (6 bases). With 5 bases removed from V and 10 bases from J, the gap between germline ends came to 11 bases. This CDR3 contains 11 residues. In germline, CDR1 is MNHEY, CDR2 SVGEGT. This CDR3 reads CASSQTGRAFF. The CDR3 coding sequence is TGTGCCAGCAGTCAAACAGGGAGAGCTTTCTTT.

Many counts were recorded for this clonotype. V gene TRBV3-1 combines with J gene TRBJ2-1; the D is unclear. Deletions cut 0 bases from V and 6 bases from J, with 12 bases between. The CDR3 loop spans 15 amino acids. Looked up from germline, CDR1 is LGHDT and CDR2 is YNNKEL (reference sequence). CDR3 in DNA: TGTGCCAGCAGCCAAGAGTGGGATCCGGGCAATGAGCAGTTCTTC. It codes for CASSQEWDPGNEQFF.

In this sample, this clonotype turned up many times. This chain uses TRBV12-3 or TRBV12-4 with TRBJ1-2; D unclear. The CDR3 spans 13 residues. Trimming removed 4 bases from V and 8 bases from J, with 14 bases in between. Here the CDR3 DNA reads TGTGCCAGCAGTTCATCCGGGGAGGGCGGCTACACCTTC. Translation: CASSSSGEGGYTF.

The sample holds many counts of this clonotype. This chain joins TRBV5-1 and TRBJ2-1, with D unclear. Germline V gene sequence: CDR1 SGHRS, CDR2 YFSETQ. The V gene lost 2 bases and the J gene lost 5 bases, with 14 bases spanning the gap. The CDR3 runs to 15 residues. The CDR3 DNA follows: TGCGCCAGCAGCTTAGAGGTTCGGTCGAACAATGAGCAGTTCTTC. Its protein is CASSLEVRSNNEQFF. The full variable domain, completed using reference TRBV5-1 and TRBJ2-1, is KAGVTQTPRYLIKTRGQQVTLSCSPISGHRSVSWYQQTPGQGLQFLFEYFSETQRNKGNFPGRFSGRQFSNSRSEMNVSTLELGDSALYLCASSLEVRSNNEQFFGPGTRLTVL.

This clonotype was counted many times. The chain uses TRBV20-1 and TRBJ2-3; 8 positions agree with TRBD2. The CDR3 sequence is 16 residues long. V lost 3 bases to trimming and J lost 3 bases; unmatched junction nucleotides: 11. The V gene's germline CDR1 is DFQATT and CDR2 SNEGSKA (reference sequence). In nucleotides, the CDR3 is TGCAGTGCTAGGGGATTACTAGCGGCATATACAGATACGCAGTATTTT. It is translated as CSARGLLAAYTDTQYF.

This clonotype was observed many times. CDR3 DNA: TGTGCCATCAGTGAGTCCGAAGGGGAAGCTTTCTTT. This translates into CAISESEGEAFF. The chain joins TRBV10-3 to TRBJ1-1; D is undetermined. Deletions cut 0 bases from V and 8 bases from J, with 7 bases between. This CDR3 contains 12 residues. Germline values: CDR1 ENHRY, CDR2 SYGVKD.

This clonotype has ten or more counts. This rearrangement joins TRBV12-3 or TRBV12-4 to TRBJ2-7, with D uncertain. The V gene lost 3 bases and the J gene lost 6 bases, with 12 bases spanning the gap. The length of the CDR3 is 13 residues. CDR3 loop: CASSLSQAGEQYF. The CDR3 DNA reads TGTGCCAGCAGTTTGAGTCAGGCTGGCGAGCAGTACTTC.

This clonotype was seen only a few times. The V gene is TRBV7-2, the J gene TRBJ2-2; D remains ambiguous. The CDR3 covers 11 residues. Germline assignment: CDR1 SGHTA and CDR2 FQGNSA. Trimming took off 7 bases at V and 0 bases at J, with 0 bases between the two ends. The CDR3, as DNA: TGTGCCAGCACGAACACCGGGGAGCTGTTTTTT. This sequence encodes CASTNTGELFF.

This clonotype was seen ten or more times. The chain uses TRBV7-6 and TRBJ2-5; 12 nucleotides agree with TRBD2. Trimming at V came to 4 bases and at J to 5 bases, leaving 8 bases not matched to a gene. This CDR3 is built from 16 residues. Germline V gives CDR1 SGHVS, CDR2 FNYEAQ. CDR3 amino acids: CASSSLLAGGKETQYF. As DNA, the CDR3 is TGTGCCAGCAGCTCCCTTCTAGCGGGAGGGAAGGAGACCCAGTACTTC.

This clonotype occurred many times. This chain connects TRBV5-1 to TRBJ1-2, with D unclear. The CDR3 sequence is 17 residues long. The germline CDR1 and CDR2 sequences are SGHRS and YFSETQ. V shed 0 bases and J shed 0 bases, with 15 bases lying between them. CDR3 sequence: CASSLDLGLSSNYGYTF. The CDR3 nucleotides are TGCGCCAGCAGCTTGGATCTGGGCCTCAGTTCTAACTATGGCTACACCTTC.

This clonotype appeared once. The gene calls are TRBV3-1 and TRBJ2-2; TRBD2 is a possible D gene (7 bases). The ends were cut back, 10 bases at V and 4 bases at J, with 28 bases in the middle. The CDR3 loop spans 18 amino acids. Looked up from germline, CDR1 is LGHDT and CDR2 is YNNKEL (reference sequence). CDR3 DNA: TGTGCCATCTGTTTAGGGGAGGGGGGAAAATTAAGCACCGGGGAGCTGTTTTTT. Its protein is CAICLGEGGKLSTGELFF.

This clonotype has ten or more counts. This rearrangement joins TRBV11-2 to TRBJ2-1, with TRBD2 identical over 11 bases. V was clipped by 5 bases and J by 7 bases; unmatched bases: 16. The germline CDR1 and CDR2 sequences are SGHAT and FQNNGV. CDR3 length: 18 residues. CDR3 loop: CASSPTSGIAGGPNEQFF. For the CDR3, the DNA is TGTGCCAGCAGCCCGACCTCAGGGATAGCGGGAGGGCCGAATGAGCAGTTCTTC.

This clonotype was seen many times. J is TRBJ1-2 and V is TRBV4-3, with 12 nucleotides matching TRBD1. The J segment lost 7 bases and the V segment lost 4 bases, leaving 7 bases of the junction unmatched. This CDR3 contains 15 residues. Germline V gives CDR1 LGHNA, CDR2 YSLEER. CDR3 nucleotides: TGCGCCAGCAGCCCAGGGACAGGGGGCGCGGGTGGCTACACCTTC. Translated: CASSPGTGGAGGYTF.

This sequence joins TRBV24-1 and TRBJ2-2, with D possibly matching TRBD1 (5 bases). Trimming took off 12 bases at V and 5 bases at J, with 18 bases between the two ends. This CDR3 spans 14 amino acids. The V gene's germline CDR1 is KGHDR and CDR2 SFDVKD. The CDR3 DNA is TGTGCCTCCCAAAGGGGCGCCCCTACCGGGGAGCTGTTTTTT. Protein: CASQRGAPTGELFF.

This clonotype was detected many times. The CDR3 DNA is TGCAGCGTTGAACGGCAGGCGAACACTGAAGCTTTCTTT. Protein sequence: CSVERQANTEAFF. The chain recombines TRBV29-1 with TRBJ1-1; the D is unclear. CDR3 length: 13 residues. Trimming cost V 2 bases and J 1 base, with 8 bases left between them. Germline assignment: CDR1 SQVTM and CDR2 ANQGSEA.